Listed below are T cell receptor beta chains from one sample, sequenced in a study of a mutant IDH1 vaccine in newly diagnosed glioma. These TCRs are of unknown antigen specificity. TCRdb's copy holds only in-frame clones and misses some; the assay was immunoSEQ multiplex PCR. The sample consists of around 44,000 clones, more than 60% of them appearing once. Here the sequenced sample was PBMCs, taken from a glioma patient whose treatment included an IDH1 peptide vaccine. The receptors stem from a man aged 35-49 years with glioma. Each CDR3 is given with its conserved first and last residue. Each record gives: clone size, V gene, CDR3 length, D gene, J gene, CDR3 DNA, CDR3 protein. The D gene is left open where the match is weak. The size of a clone is reported for some rows only, either as once, few or many, or as a class for expanded clones.

-,TRBV19,14,TRBD1,TRBJ2-7,TGTGCCAGTAGTGTCGACAGGGGCTCCTACGAGCAGTACTTC,CASSVDRGSYEQYF
-,TRBV6-5,15,TRBD1,TRBJ1-6,TGTGCCAGCAGTTACTCGGGACAGTATAATTCACCCCTCCACTTT,CASSYSGQYNSPLHF
-,TRBV30,14,-,TRBJ2-5,TGTGCCTGGGTGGCGGGGCGATACCAAGAGACCCAGTACTTC,CAWVAGRYQETQYF
-,TRBV29-1,14,-,TRBJ2-7,TGCAGCGTCCGCCGGACCGAGGAAAACTACGAGCAGTACTTC,CSVRRTEENYEQYF
-,TRBV28,15,-,TRBJ1-3,TGTGCCAGCAGTTCCCCCTTCAGGGCCGGAAACACCATATATTTT,CASSSPFRAGNTIYF
-,TRBV6-5,16,-,TRBJ2-1,TGTGCCAGCAGTTACGGCCGGGGACGCCTAGGGAGTGAGCAGTTCTTC,CASSYGRGRLGSEQFF
-,TRBV30,12,-,TRBJ1-2,TGTGCCTGGAGTGTACTCGGCGGCGGCTACACCTTC,CAWSVLGGGYTF
-,TRBV9,16,TRBD1,TRBJ2-7,TGTGCCAGCAGCGGGACAACAGGGGCATTTGATTACGAGCAGTACTTC,CASSGTTGAFDYEQYF
-,TRBV6-1,14,-,TRBJ2-3,TGTGCCAGCAGTGAAGCGGGTACAAGAGATACGCAGTATTTT,CASSEAGTRDTQYF
few,TRBV10-3,13,-,TRBJ1-1,TGTGCCATCAGTGAACAGACGAACACTGAAGCTTTCTTT,CAISEQTNTEAFF
once,TRBV9,16,-,TRBJ2-1,TGTGCCAGCAGCGTAGCTCGGGGTGGCAACCGGAATGAGCAGTTCTTC,CASSVARGGNRNEQFF
-,TRBV5-4,17,-,TRBJ1-1,TGTGCCAGCAGCCCTCCGGTGGGCCTTAAGGGGGGGACTGAAGCTTTCTTT,CASSPPVGLKGGTEAFF
-,TRBV6-6,10,-,TRBJ2-2,TGTGCCAGCTTGAACGGGGAGCTGTTTTTT,CASLNGELFF
-,TRBV5-1,15,-,TRBJ2-7,TGCGCCAGCACCCGGGGGGCGGGGTCACCTTACGAGCAGTACTTC,CASTRGAGSPYEQYF
-,TRBV5-6,16,-,TRBJ1-2,TGTGCCAGCAGCTTAAACCAGGGAGGGGATTTCTATGGCTACACCTTC,CASSLNQGGDFYGYTF
-,TRBV7-8,14,TRBD1,TRBJ1-2,TGTGCCAGCAGCCCCATGGACAGGGTAGCTGGCTACACCTTC,CASSPMDRVAGYTF
-,TRBV5-1,14,-,TRBJ1-1,TGCGCCAGCCGAGCCCCGGCCAGAAACACTGAAGCTTTCTTT,CASRAPARNTEAFF
-,TRBV25-1,16,-,TRBJ2-7,TGTGCCAGCAGTGAATCCGACGACAGAGGACTCTACGAGCAGTACTTC,CASSESDDRGLYEQYF
few,TRBV5-1,14,-,TRBJ1-1,TGCGCCAGCAGCTTGGACGCAGGATACACTGAAGCTTTCTTT,CASSLDAGYTEAFF
-,TRBV29-1,16,TRBD1,TRBJ1-5,TGCAGCGTTGAAATAGGTGGTACAGGGGGCAATCAGCCCCAGCATTTT,CSVEIGGTGGNQPQHF
-,TRBV12-5,17,-,TRBJ1-6,TGTGCTAGTGGTTTGGGCCTAGCGAGCTCCTATAATTCACCCCTCCACTTT,CASGLGLASSYNSPLHF
-,TRBV4-1,14,TRBD1,TRBJ1-4,TGCGCCAGCAGCCCCGGGACAGGGAGTGAAAAACTGTTTTTT,CASSPGTGSEKLFF
-,TRBV2,13,-,TRBJ2-5,TGTGCCAGCAGTGAAGGCTTAGTGGAGACCCAGTACTTC,CASSEGLVETQYF
-,TRBV25-1,14,-,TRBJ2-5,TGTGCCAGCAGTGAATACGGGCTCCAAGAGACCCAGTACTTC,CASSEYGLQETQYF
-,TRBV6-1,13,-,TRBJ2-6,TGTGCCAGCGGCGGGGCTGGGGCCAACGTCCTGACTTTC,CASGGAGANVLTF
-,TRBV19,14,TRBD1,TRBJ1-6,TGTGCCAGTAGTATCGGGACAGCGGGGTCACCCCTCCACTTT,CASSIGTAGSPLHF
-,TRBV6-5,15,TRBD2,TRBJ2-5,TGTGCCAGCAGCCGAACGGGACTAGGGCGGGAGACCCAGTACTTC,CASSRTGLGRETQYF
-,TRBV28,14,TRBD1,TRBJ1-1,TGTGCCAGCAGATTCGACAGGGAGTACACTGAAGCTTTCTTT,CASRFDREYTEAFF
-,TRBV5-6,14,TRBD2,TRBJ2-7,TGTGCCAGCCGAGAGACTAGCGGGGGGTACGAGCAGTACTTC,CASRETSGGYEQYF
-,TRBV4-1,14,-,TRBJ1-6,TGCGCCAGCAGCCAAGTGGCCGGTAATTCACCCCTCCACTTT,CASSQVAGNSPLHF
-,TRBV6-1,13,TRBD1,TRBJ2-4,TGTGCCAGCACAGGGGGCGCCAAAAACATTCAGTACTTC,CASTGGAKNIQYF
-,TRBV13,14,-,TRBJ2-7,TGTGCCAGCAGCAGTAGCGGCCTTACCTACGAGCAGTACTTC,CASSSSGLTYEQYF
-,TRBV6-5,15,TRBD2,TRBJ2-3,TGTGCCAGCAGACCCTTGGGCGGGGGAACAGATACGCAGTATTTT,CASRPLGGGTDTQYF
-,TRBV25-1,12,-,TRBJ2-5,TGTGCCAGCAGTGACGATGCGGAGACCCAGTACTTC,CASSDDAETQYF
-,TRBV6-5,12,TRBD1,TRBJ2-7,TGTGCCAGCAGTTATCCAGGGGGCGAGCAGTACTTC,CASSYPGGEQYF
few,TRBV29-1,10,-,TRBJ2-1,TGCAGCGTCCTAGGTATACGGCAGTTCTTC,CSVLGIRQFF
-,TRBV5-6,14,-,TRBJ2-7,TGTGCCAGCAGCTCAGGGGTTGGCTCCTACGAGCAGTACTTC,CASSSGVGSYEQYF
-,TRBV7-2,16,-,TRBJ1-6,TGTGCCAGCAGCTTATTCTACGGGGAAGGAAATTCACCCCTCCACTTT,CASSLFYGEGNSPLHF
-,TRBV25-1,17,-,TRBJ2-2,TGTGCCAGCAGTGAATATAACCGGGGGGACACCACCGGGGAGCTGTTTTTT,CASSEYNRGDTTGELFF
-,TRBV4-2,15,-,TRBJ1-5,TGTGCCAGCAGCCAAGAGGATTATAGCAATCAGCCCCAGCATTTT,CASSQEDYSNQPQHF
-,TRBV6-5,14,-,TRBJ2-5,TGTGCCAGCAGTTACTCTAGCGCGGAAGAGACCCAGTACTTC,CASSYSSAEETQYF
-,TRBV6-6,16,-,TRBJ2-1,TGTGCCAGCAGTTACAGTTTCCGGGAGCCTCTTCAAGAGCAGTTCTTC,CASSYSFREPLQEQFF
-,TRBV5-1,17,-,TRBJ2-7,TGCGCCAGCAGACCCTTAGGGAGCAGGGACGTTTCCTACGAGCAGTACTTC,CASRPLGSRDVSYEQYF
-,TRBV2,19,TRBD2,TRBJ2-5,TGTGCCAGCAGTGCCCAGCCGGTTCTAGCGGGGGGTTACCAAGAGACCCAGTACTTC,CASSAQPVLAGGYQETQYF
-,TRBV9,14,-,TRBJ2-3,TGTGCCAGCAGCGTATCTGGCACAACAGATACGCAGTATTTT,CASSVSGTTDTQYF
-,TRBV4-1,16,TRBD2,TRBJ2-7,TGCGCCAGCAGTAGGACTAGCGGGGGGGCCTCCTACGAGCAGTACTTC,CASSRTSGGASYEQYF
few,TRBV30,12,-,TRBJ1-4,TGTGCCCGGGGGGAGGTTAATGAAAAACTGTTTTTT,CARGEVNEKLFF
-,TRBV11-2,18,-,TRBJ1-3,TGTGCCAGCAGCACTCCATCAGGACGAAAGGGCTCTGGAAACACCATATATTTT,CASSTPSGRKGSGNTIYF
few,TRBV5-1,15,-,TRBJ2-5,TGCGCCAGCAGCCCGGGTGGTAGCGGCCAAGAGACCCAGTACTTC,CASSPGGSGQETQYF
-,TRBV27,15,-,TRBJ2-7,TGTGCCAGCAGCTCCTGGGGGACAAGCTCCTACGAGCAGTACTTC,CASSSWGTSSYEQYF
-,TRBV19,16,TRBD1,TRBJ1-1,TGTGCCAGTAGTATTCGGCGGGACAGGGGCTACACTGAAGCTTTCTTT,CASSIRRDRGYTEAFF
-,TRBV5-1,15,-,TRBJ1-5,TGCGCCAGCAGCTTGTCACATGGAGGGAATCAGCCCCAGCATTTT,CASSLSHGGNQPQHF